These 28 T cell receptor beta chains came from one sample sequenced in a study of blood T cell repertoires in COVID-19. The table came from immunoSEQ multiplex PCR; TCRdb's copy has only in-frame clones and leaves some out. The table records 250,000 or so clones, around 89% of them present only once. The sequencing sample was made of PBMCs or T cells enriched from blood (not recorded which). All receptors come from a man aged 50 to 59 who had been exposed to COVID-19.

The chain carries TRBV5-1 and TRBJ1-5; 7 bases are a match to TRBD1. The germline V gene has CDR1 SGHRS and CDR2 YFSETQ. The junction had 6 bases not matched to a gene; V was cut back by 0 bases and J by 6 bases. This CDR3 region has 15 residues. The CDR3 loop is CASSLGDSEGQPQHF. As DNA, the CDR3 is TGCGCCAGCAGCTTGGGGGACAGCGAGGGTCAGCCCCAGCATTTT.

The chain combines TRBV18 with TRBJ2-7; TRBD2 matches at 8 bases. V lost 5 bases, J lost 9 bases, and 9 bases stayed unmatched. The germline gives CDR1 KGHSH, CDR2 LQKENI. CDR3 length equals 13 residues. The CDR3: CASSIGLAERQYV. In DNA form, the CDR3 reads TGTGCCAGCTCAATCGGACTAGCCGAAAGGCAGTACGTC.

Only one count was recorded for this clone. Written as DNA, the CDR3 is TGTGCCAGCAGCTTTGGTGGACTAGAAGTTGGGAGTGAGCAGTTCTTC. This sequence encodes CASSFGGLEVGSEQFF. The chain links TRBV11-2 to TRBJ2-1; 7 bases are a match to TRBD2. The junction had 14 bases not matched to a gene; V was cut back by 3 bases and J by 9 bases. Germline V gene lookup returns CDR1 SGHAT and CDR2 FQNNGV. The CDR3 has 16 residues.

CDR3 protein: CAISHPGQPFTYEQYF. The CDR3 bases are TGTGCCATCAGTCATCCGGGACAGCCCTTTACCTACGAGCAGTACTTC. The chain has TRBV10-3 and TRBJ2-7, with 7 positions matching TRBD1. Germline CDR1 ENHRY, CDR2 SYGVKD. The V segment lost 5 bases and the J segment 2 bases; nucleotides outside the gene matches: 12. The CDR3 is 16 amino acids.

About this clone itself: The sample carries other DNA sequences with the same CDR3. This rearrangement joins TRBV5-1 to TRBJ1-1; D is ambiguous. Trimming shortened V by 4 bases and J by 1 base, and 5 bases separated the two germline ends. Looked up from germline, CDR1 is SGHRS and CDR2 is YFSETQ. This CDR3 has 12 amino acids. The CDR3 DNA is TGCGCCAGCAGCCGGGGGAACACTGAAGCTTTCTTT. This encodes CASSRGNTEAFF.

J is TRBJ2-2 and V is TRBV28, with 10 bases matching TRBD1. The V and J ends lost 5 bases and 6 bases, in that order; junction bases with no gene match: 9. Germline V gives CDR1 MDHEN, CDR2 SYDVKM. The CDR3 length is 16 residues. CDR3 coding DNA: TGTGCCAGCAGTACCCGGGACAGGGGACTTCCCGGGGAGCTGTTTTTT. Translated: CASSTRDRGLPGELFF.

This sequence joins TRBV2 and TRBJ1-3; 9 nucleotides line up with TRBD1. Germline CDR1 reads SNHLY; CDR2 reads FYNNEI. This CDR3 has 15 residues. V gave up 5 bases and J gave up 3 bases; unmatched junction bases: 5. CDR3 in amino acids: CASSLQGAGGNTIYF. CDR3 DNA sequence: TGTGCCAGCAGTCTACAGGGGGCAGGTGGAAACACCATATATTTT.

The CDR3 reads CASSQFLGSGNTIYF. CDR3 in DNA: TGTGCCAGCAGCCAATTCCTAGGTTCTGGAAACACCATATATTTT. The rearrangement uses TRBV3-1 (or the pseudogene TRBV3-2) and TRBJ1-3; no clear D. Trimming pared 2 bases from V and 1 base from J, leaving 9 bases between. CDR1 LGHDT and CDR2 YNNKEL come from the germline V gene (reference sequence). This CDR3 is 15 amino acids long.

The chain has TRBV6-5 and TRBJ1-2; 7 bases are shared with TRBD1. Germline V gives CDR1 MNHEY, CDR2 SVGAGI. The CDR3 runs 16 residues. J lost 0 bases, V lost 2 bases, and 6 bases had no gene match. CDR3 sequence: CASSYEGQRANYGYTF. CDR3 sequence (DNA): TGTGCCAGCAGTTACGAGGGACAGCGAGCTAACTATGGCTACACCTTC.

The rearrangement joins TRBV14 to TRBJ2-1, with D possibly TRBD2 on 6 matching bases. Germline V gene data show CDR1 as SGHDN and CDR2 as FVKESK. The CDR3 has 13 residues. V was cut by 5 bases and J by 4 bases, with 9 bases left in between. The CDR3 protein is CASSVGLYNEQFF. The CDR3, as DNA: TGTGCCAGCAGCGTGGGACTTTACAATGAGCAGTTCTTC.

V gene TRBV10-2 combines with J gene TRBJ1-2; D is unresolved. With 4 bases removed from V and 10 bases from J, the gap between germline ends came to 13 bases. Germline lookup yields CDR1 WSHSY and CDR2 SAAADI. The CDR3 has 12 residues. CDR3 DNA sequence: TGCGCCAGCAGTGGCCCTGACTTTACCTACACCTTC. It translates to CASSGPDFTYTF.

The chain couples TRBV5-1 to TRBJ1-1, with D possibly being TRBD1 (6 bases). The CDR3 contains 14 residues. V was trimmed by 2 bases and J by 4 bases, leaving 12 bases between them. Germline CDR1 SGHRS, CDR2 YFSETQ. The chain's CDR3 is CASSFAGGATEAFF. CDR3 DNA sequence: TGCGCCAGCAGCTTCGCCGGGGGGGCCACTGAAGCTTTCTTT.

The V and J genes are TRBV3-1 (or the pseudogene TRBV3-2) and TRBJ2-1, with 11 nucleotides matching TRBD2. V gave up 4 bases and J gave up 6 bases; unmatched junction bases: 11. CDR3 length: 17 amino acids. The germline gives CDR1 LGHDT, CDR2 YNNKEL (reference sequence). In DNA form, the CDR3 reads TGTGCCAGCAGCCCCGACTATAGCGGGGGGGCCGGCAATGAGCAGTTCTTC. As protein: CASSPDYSGGAGNEQFF.

This chain joins TRBV18 and TRBJ2-5; the D gene is possibly TRBD2 (6 bases). Germline values: CDR1 KGHSH, CDR2 LQKENI. The CDR3 runs 14 residues. Trimming removed 3 bases from V and 5 bases from J, with 13 bases in between. The CDR3, as DNA: TGTGCCAGCTCACCTGGACTATCGACGGAGACCCAGTACTTC. Its translation is CASSPGLSTETQYF. The full variable domain, completed using reference TRBV18 and TRBJ2-5, is NAGVMQNPRHLVRRRGQEARLRCSPMKGHSHVYWYRQLPEEGLKFMVYLQKENIIDESGMPKERFSAEFPKEGPSILRIQQVVRGDSAAYFCASSPGLSTETQYFGPGTRLLVL.

The V gene is TRBV28, the J gene TRBJ2-1, with TRBD1 as a possible D gene (5 bases). Trimming removed 6 bases at V and 10 bases at J, with 13 bases between. Germline CDR1 MDHEN, CDR2 SYDVKM. There are 12 residues in the CDR3. The CDR3 loop is CASRTRDREQFF. The CDR3 bases are TGTGCCAGCAGGACCAGGGATAGGGAGCAGTTCTTC.

V is TRBV10-3 and J is TRBJ2-4, with D maybe TRBD1 (6 bases). Germline V gene data show CDR1 as ENHRY and CDR2 as SYGVKD. This CDR3 has 18 amino acids. Between the trimmed V and J ends, which lost 0 bases and 4 bases, there was a span of 19 bases. The DNA of the CDR3 is TGTGCCATCAGTGAGTCGGGTCCCTCCGGGACAAATAAAAACATTCAGTACTTC. It codes for CAISESGPSGTNKNIQYF.

About this clone: Other nucleotide sequences from this sample produce the same CDR3. This rearrangement joins TRBV7-9 to TRBJ1-1; D is perhaps TRBD1 (5 bases). The length of the CDR3 is 14 residues. Germline CDR1 and CDR2: SEHNR and FQNEAQ (reference sequence). The V end lost 3 bases, the J end lost 1 base, and 9 bases lay between the germline ends. CDR3 nucleotide sequence: TGTGCCAGCAGCTTGGCCGGGGGGAACACTGAAGCTTTCTTT. It codes for CASSLAGGNTEAFF.

This clone was detected once. V usage is TRBV7-8 and J usage is TRBJ2-7; 11 bases fit TRBD1. The CDR3 is 14 residues long. The germline gives CDR1 SGHVS, CDR2 FQNEAQ. With V trimmed by 9 bases and J by 3 bases, 7 bases remained unmatched. CDR3 nucleotides: TGTGCCAGTGAGACCGGGACAGGGGGCTACGAGCAGTACTTC. Translating gives CASETGTGGYEQYF.

V is TRBV27 and J is TRBJ1-2, with TRBD1 as a possible D gene (6 bases). CDR1 is MNHEY and CDR2 is SMNVEV in the germline V gene (reference sequence). The length of the CDR3 is 14 residues. Trimming took 4 bases from V and 2 from J, leaving 11 bases between them. CDR3 region: CASSSSTGNYGYTF. DNA of the CDR3: TGTGCCAGCAGTTCCTCGACAGGCAACTATGGCTACACCTTC.

This clone is a singleton in its sample. This rearrangement joins TRBV14 to TRBJ2-1; D may be TRBD1 (5 bases). CDR1 is SGHDN and CDR2 is FVKESK in the germline V gene. The CDR3 runs to 15 residues. The V and J ends lost 0 bases and 3 bases respectively, with 9 bases between them. This CDR3 is CASSQDTDSYNEQFF. The CDR3 coding sequence is TGTGCCAGCAGCCAAGACACTGACAGCTACAATGAGCAGTTCTTC.

This chain uses TRBV18 with TRBJ1-5, with 7 bases that match TRBD1. CDR1 and CDR2 from the germline V gene are KGHSH and LQKENI. The CDR3 length is 14 residues. V was clipped by 6 bases and J by 5 bases; unmatched bases: 7. The CDR3 protein is CASSPGQTDQPQHF. CDR3 nucleotides: TGTGCCAGCTCGCCGGGACAGACTGATCAGCCCCAGCATTTT.

CDR3: CAIGQDTEAFF. CDR3 in DNA: TGTGCCATCGGACAGGACACTGAAGCTTTCTTT. The chain is built from TRBV6-5 and TRBJ1-1, with 7 positions matching TRBD1. Germline lookup yields CDR1 MNHEY and CDR2 SVGAGI. This CDR3 spans 11 amino acids. Trimming removed 10 bases from V and 3 bases from J; junction bases left unmatched: 2.

The CDR3: CASSLGGQGNQPQHF. CDR3 DNA: TGTGCCAGCAGCTTAGGGGGACAGGGCAATCAGCCCCAGCATTTT. The chain carries TRBV11-2 and TRBJ1-5; 8 bases agree with TRBD1. J was trimmed by 2 bases and V by 1 base; bases with no gene match: 1. The CDR3 runs 15 residues. CDR1 is SGHAT, CDR2 FQNNGV, per germline.

V is TRBV5-1 and J is TRBJ1-1; D gene ambiguous. Germline loops: CDR1 SGHRS, CDR2 YFSETQ. V was shortened by 0 bases and J by 0 bases, with 3 bases between the two germline ends. The CDR3 totals 13 residues. DNA of the CDR3: TGCGCCAGCAGCTTGGACTTGAACACTGAAGCTTTCTTT. Its translation is CASSLDLNTEAFF.

The chain combines TRBV28 with TRBJ1-4; D call uncertain. Germline lookup yields CDR1 MDHEN and CDR2 SYDVKM. There are 12 residues in the CDR3. Deletions cut 2 bases from V and 7 bases from J, with 5 bases between. This CDR3 reads CASSLIREKLFF. CDR3 bases: TGTGCCAGCAGTTTAATTCGTGAAAAACTGTTTTTT.

This chain joins TRBV27 and TRBJ2-1; the D gene is possibly TRBD1 (6 bases). The CDR3 runs to 13 residues. Germline loops: CDR1 MNHEY, CDR2 SMNVEV (reference sequence). V gave up 2 bases and J gave up 10 bases, with 12 bases separating them. DNA for the CDR3: TGTGCCAGCAGTTTAGCCAGGGGATGGGAGCAGTTCTTC. This translates into CASSLARGWEQFF.

This clone was found a few times. The chain joins TRBV5-1 to TRBJ2-1; 11 nucleotides line up with TRBD2. This CDR3 contains 17 residues. The germline V gene has CDR1 SGHRS and CDR2 YFSETQ. V lost 4 bases and J lost 5; bases outside the gene matches: 11. CDR3 nucleotides: TGCGCCAGCAGCCAATATGGGACTAGCGGAGTAAACAATGAGCAGTTCTTC. It specifies CASSQYGTSGVNNEQFF.

On this clone: The same CDR3 arises from other DNA sequences in this sample as well. The J gene is TRBJ2-7, the V gene TRBV28, with D unresolved. Germline CDR1 is MDHEN and CDR2 is SYDVKM. CDR3 length equals 12 residues. The V end was cut by 3 bases, the J end by 3 bases, with 6 bases between. The CDR3 sequence is CASSLPGYEQYV. The CDR3 DNA reads as TGTGCCAGCAGTTTGCCAGGCTACGAGCAGTACGTC.